Presented here are 28 T cell receptor beta chains from one specimen sequenced in a study of cytomegalovirus exposure and HLA in healthy donors. PCR amplification relied on 60 Vbeta primers (plus 13 Jbeta primers). Generated by immunoSEQ multiplex PCR, the TCRdb table keeps only in-frame clones and is missing some. The sample includes some 200,000 clones, approximately 79% of them seen just once. Sequencing was performed on PBMCs. Source of these receptors: a girl aged 5 to 17 in good health and CMV-seropositive.

This chain joins TRBV5-8 and TRBJ1-3; D uncertain. The CDR3 sequence is 12 residues long. Germline V gives CDR1 SGHTS, CDR2 YDEGEE. With 0 bases removed from V and 7 bases from J, the gap between germline ends came to 5 bases. The CDR3 protein is CASSLGRNTIYF. The CDR3 nucleotides are TGTGCCAGCAGCTTGGGGCGGAACACCATATATTTT.

The V call is TRBV6-5, the J call TRBJ2-1; 9 bases align to TRBD2. In germline, CDR1 is MNHEY, CDR2 SVGAGI. The CDR3 runs to 15 residues. Trimming took 7 bases from V and 2 from J; bases not matched to a gene: 6. CDR3 nucleotides: TGTGCCAGCACCGCGCGCGGGGGGGCCTACAATGAGCAGTTCTTC. Its protein product is CASTARGGAYNEQFF.

The chain links TRBV5-6 to TRBJ1-4, with 7 bases that match TRBD1. CDR1 SGHDT and CDR2 YYEEEE come from the germline V gene. V was pared by 2 bases and J by 8 bases, with 6 bases of the junction left unmatched. This CDR3 has 14 residues. CDR3 residues: CASSFRDRGEKLFF. Written as DNA, the CDR3 is TGTGCCAGCAGCTTCCGGGACAGAGGGGAAAAACTGTTTTTT.

This clone was observed once. The chain combines TRBV5-6 with TRBJ2-3; perhaps TRBD2 as D (6 bases). Trimming took off 0 bases at V and 4 bases at J, with 12 bases between the two ends. Germline CDR1 is SGHDT and CDR2 is YYEEEE. The CDR3 is made up of 15 amino acids. CDR3 in DNA: TGTGCCAGCAGCTTGGCCGGAGGGGTTCCAGATACGCAGTATTTT. It specifies CASSLAGGVPDTQYF.

The genes are TRBV7-2 and TRBJ2-1, with 12 bases identical to TRBD1. Germline V gene sequence: CDR1 SGHTA, CDR2 FQGNSA. CDR3 size: 15 residues. The V and J ends lost 4 bases and 4 bases, in that order; junction bases with no gene match: 2. The CDR3 nucleotides read TGTGCCAGCAGCTCGGGACAGGGGGCGTACAATGAGCAGTTCTTC. Residues: CASSSGQGAYNEQFF.

The gene calls are TRBV7-9 and TRBJ2-3; D perhaps matches TRBD2 (6 bases). Trimming removed 5 bases from V and 0 bases from J, with 12 bases in between. Germline CDR1 is SEHNR and CDR2 is FQNEAQ (reference sequence). The CDR3 sequence is 15 residues long. CDR3 coding DNA: TGTGCCAGCAGCCGGGACTTCTCTAGCACAGATACGCAGTATTTT. Amino acid sequence: CASSRDFSSTDTQYF.

For this clone: Mismatch with germline at one junction end may stem from a read error. This same CDR3 is encoded by further DNA sequences in the sample. The rearrangement links TRBV9 to TRBJ2-5, with D perhaps TRBD2 (6 bases). This CDR3 is 15 amino acids long. Germline V lookup: CDR1 SGDLS, CDR2 YYNGEE. CDR3 coding DNA: TGTGCTAGCAGCGAAGGCGGGATTACCCGGGAGACCCAGTACTTC. As protein: CASSEGGITRETQYF. Variable domain in full (rest from reference TRBV9 and TRBJ2-5): DSGVTQTPKHLITATGQRVTLRCSPRSGDLSVYWYQQSLDQGLQFLIQYYNGEERAKGNILERFSAQQFPDLHSELNLSSLELGDSALYFCASSEGGITRETQYFGPGTRLLVL.

This chain links TRBV15 with TRBJ1-5, with 7 bases that match TRBD1. The length of the CDR3 is 15 residues. With V trimmed by 2 bases and J by 4 bases, 5 bases remained unmatched. Per the germline V gene, CDR1 is LNHNV and CDR2 is YYDKDF (reference sequence). The CDR3 loop reads CATSRSGQRNQPQHF. DNA of the CDR3: TGTGCCACCAGCAGATCGGGACAGAGAAATCAGCCCCAGCATTTT.

This rearrangement joins TRBV12-1 to TRBJ2-3; no DNA check was done on the table's D call, TRBD2. TRBV12-1 is a documented pseudogene. The length of the CDR3 is 17 residues. The CDR3 sequence: CASRTYSRNEFPDTQYF. Here the CDR3 DNA reads TGTGCCAGCAGGACTTACTCCCGGAACGAGTTTCCAGATACGCAGTATTTT.

J is TRBJ2-5 and V is TRBV7-9; TRBD2 agrees at 13 bases. CDR1 SEHNR and CDR2 FQNEAQ come from the germline V gene (reference sequence). The J segment lost 3 bases and the V segment lost 2 bases, leaving 6 bases of the junction unmatched. This CDR3 has 17 residues. The CDR3 loop is CASSLRGTSGAEETQYF. The DNA for the CDR3 is TGTGCCAGCAGCTTAAGGGGGACTAGCGGGGCCGAAGAGACCCAGTACTTC.

V usage is TRBV6-5 and J usage is TRBJ2-7; 11 bases agree with TRBD1. V shed 4 bases, J shed 4 bases, and the junction held 3 bases outside the gene matches. In germline, CDR1 is MNHEY, CDR2 SVGAGI. This CDR3 has 14 amino acids. The CDR3 region has the DNA TGTGCCAGCAGTTCCGGGACAGGGGGATACGAGCAGTACTTC. It encodes CASSSGTGGYEQYF.

This chain connects TRBV29-1 to TRBJ2-1; D is undetermined. The CDR3 has 13 residues. Trimming removed 0 bases from V and 15 bases from J, with 18 bases in between. Germline V gene data show CDR1 as SQVTM and CDR2 as ANQGSEA. CDR3 sequence reads: CSVEEGNLYSMFF. The CDR3 DNA follows: TGCAGCGTTGAAGAGGGCAATTTGTATTCGATGTTCTTC.

The genes are TRBV7-2 and TRBJ2-1; 10 nucleotides agree with TRBD1. V lost 5 bases and J lost 7; bases outside the gene matches: 8. Germline V CDR1 and CDR2: SGHTA, FQGNSA. This CDR3 contains 15 residues. CDR3 protein: CASSQRQGAKNEQFF. The DNA of the CDR3 is TGTGCCAGCAGCCAACGACAGGGGGCGAAAAATGAGCAGTTCTTC.

The rearrangement uses TRBV19 and TRBJ2-2, with 10 bases lining up with TRBD2. Per germline, CDR1 LNHDA and CDR2 SQIVND (reference sequence). The length of the CDR3 is 18 residues. V was clipped by 4 bases and J by 0 bases; unmatched bases: 8. CDR3 region: CASSTSGGRGPNTGELFF. In DNA, the CDR3 is TGTGCCAGTAGTACTAGCGGGGGCCGAGGGCCGAACACCGGGGAGCTGTTTTTT.

The chain couples TRBV19 to TRBJ2-1, with 9 positions matching TRBD2. Losses at the gene ends were 3 bases for V and 6 bases for J; bases not matched to a gene: 6. This CDR3 spans 15 amino acids. The V gene's germline CDR1 is LNHDA and CDR2 SQIVND (reference sequence). The CDR3 loop reads CASSISSGVGNEQFF. The CDR3 region has the DNA TGTGCCAGTAGTATCTCTAGCGGGGTAGGCAATGAGCAGTTCTTC.

This clone was seen more than once but under ten times. The chain couples TRBV25-1 to TRBJ1-4; 7 bases map to TRBD1. This CDR3 is built from 15 residues. Looked up from germline, CDR1 is MGHDK and CDR2 is SYGVNS. The V segment lost 3 bases and the J segment 1 base; nucleotides outside the gene matches: 2. The CDR3: CASSDPGGTNEKLFF. DNA of the CDR3: TGTGCCAGCAGTGATCCAGGGGGAACTAATGAAAAACTGTTTTTT.

The chain uses TRBV5-4 and TRBJ2-2; D uncertain. Germline CDR1 is SGHNT and CDR2 is YYREEE (reference sequence). Trimming cost V 4 bases and J 4 bases, with 11 bases left between them. The CDR3 consists of 14 residues. The CDR3 protein is CASSQQQSTGELFF. The CDR3 bases are TGTGCCAGCAGCCAGCAACAGTCCACCGGGGAGCTGTTTTTT.

The gene calls are TRBV27 and TRBJ1-4, with no clear D. The CDR3 consists of 15 residues. Trimming stripped 5 bases from V and 1 base from J, with 11 bases between. Germline-derived CDR1 and CDR2 are MNHEY and SMNVEV (reference sequence). Written as DNA, the CDR3 is TGTGCCAGCAGTCCCACCGAGGGAACTAATGAAAAACTGTTTTTT. Amino acid sequence: CASSPTEGTNEKLFF.

The genes are TRBV7-2 and TRBJ1-2, with D possibly matching TRBD1 (6 bases). Trimming took off 5 bases at V and 4 bases at J, with 11 bases between the two ends. The CDR3 is 13 amino acids. CDR1 is SGHTA and CDR2 is FQGNSA in the germline V gene. The CDR3 nucleotides are TGTGCCAGCAGCCGGGGACACAGCTATGGCTACACCTTC. It translates to CASSRGHSYGYTF. The entire variable domain, with the rest obtained from reference TRBV7-2 and TRBJ1-2, is as follows: GAGVSQSPSNKVTEKGKDVELRCDPISGHTALYWYRQSLGQGLEFLIYFQGNSAPDKSGLPSDRFSAERTGGSVSTLTIQRTQQEDSAVYLCASSRGHSYGYTFGSGTRLTVV.

The chain has TRBV11-2 and TRBJ1-2; D is unresolved. CDR3 size: 12 residues. Germline assignment: CDR1 SGHAT and CDR2 FQNNGV. V was shortened by 1 base and J by 8 bases, with 8 bases between the two germline ends. CDR3 DNA: TGTGCCAGCAGCTTAGGAGGAGACGGCTACACCTTC. Amino acid sequence: CASSLGGDGYTF. The complete variable domain, with remaining parts taken from reference TRBV11-2 and TRBJ1-2, reads EAGVAQSPRYKIIEKRQSVAFWCNPISGHATLYWYQQILGQGPKLLIQFQNNGVVDDSQLPKDRFSAERLKGVDSTLKIQPAKLEDSAVYLCASSLGGDGYTFGSGTRLTVV.

The CDR3 protein is CASSYSRQGSTEAFF. The CDR3 DNA reads TGTGCCAGCAGTTACTCGAGACAGGGTAGCACTGAAGCTTTCTTT. The chain links TRBV6-5 to TRBJ1-1; 7 bases match TRBD1. The CDR3 covers 15 residues. The germline V gene encodes CDR1 MNHEY and CDR2 SVGAGI. V lost 0 bases, J lost 4 bases, and 5 bases stayed unmatched.

This sequence joins TRBV6-5 and TRBJ1-5, with a weak D call TRBD1 (5 bases). Germline CDR1 MNHEY, CDR2 SVGAGI. This CDR3 has 14 amino acids. Trimming cost V 3 bases and J 6 bases, with 12 bases left between them. Written as DNA, the CDR3 is TGTGCCAGCAGTTATTCTCCAGGGCTTCAGCCCCAGCATTTT. Translation gives CASSYSPGLQPQHF.

This clone showed up just once. This chain links TRBV11-3 with TRBJ2-1, with 8 bases matching TRBD2. Trimming at V came to 2 bases and at J to 5 bases, leaving 8 bases not matched to a gene. CDR3 size: 16 residues. Germline V gene lookup returns CDR1 SGHNT and CDR2 YENEEA. CDR3 sequence: CASSLNMAGGDNEQFF. CDR3 DNA: TGTGCCAGCAGCTTAAACATGGCGGGGGGTGACAATGAGCAGTTCTTC.

This chain joins TRBV12-5 and TRBJ2-1; TRBD2 might be the D (5 bases). Germline values: CDR1 LGHNT, CDR2 FRNRAP. The CDR3 contains 13 residues. V was shortened by 1 base and J by 9 bases, with 10 bases between the two germline ends. This chain's CDR3 is CASGLAPEAEQFF. The CDR3 DNA reads as TGTGCTAGTGGTTTGGCACCGGAGGCTGAGCAGTTCTTC. The entire variable domain, with the rest obtained from reference TRBV12-5 and TRBJ2-1, is as follows: DARVTQTPRHKVTEMGQEVTMRCQPILGHNTVFWYRQTMMQGLELLAYFRNRAPLDDSGMPKDRFSAEMPDATLATLKIQPSEPRDSAVYFCASGLAPEAEQFFGPGTRLTVL.

This clone was counted a single time. The CDR3 DNA is TGTGCCAGCCGGACAGGGGATGAGACCCAGTACTTC. It specifies CASRTGDETQYF. This rearrangement joins TRBV6-5 to TRBJ2-5; 9 bases agree with TRBD1. The V and J ends lost 8 bases and 5 bases, in that order; junction bases with no gene match: 3. The germline V gene encodes CDR1 MNHEY and CDR2 SVGAGI. This CDR3 comprises 12 residues.

This rearrangement joins TRBV7-2 to TRBJ2-7, with D possibly being TRBD1 (5 bases). From germline, CDR1 is SGHTA and CDR2 FQGNSA. The CDR3 has 11 amino acids. Trimming shortened V by 4 bases and J by 6 bases, and 7 bases separated the two germline ends. DNA for the CDR3: TGTGCCAGCAGCTCAGGGCTCGAGCAGTACTTC. It encodes CASSSGLEQYF.

This sequence joins TRBV27 and TRBJ2-7; 7 positions agree with TRBD1. The V segment lost 4 bases and the J segment 3 bases; nucleotides outside the gene matches: 6. Germline CDR1 MNHEY, CDR2 SMNVEV (reference sequence). This CDR3 has 14 residues. DNA of the CDR3: TGTGCCAGCAGTTCGGTACAGGGGATCTACGAGCAGTACTTC. Amino acid sequence: CASSSVQGIYEQYF.

This clone was recorded only once. V usage is TRBV19 and J usage is TRBJ1-1; 7 bases are shared with TRBD1. The CDR3 is 13 residues long. Unmatched junction bases numbered 0, after V lost 1 base and J lost 4 bases. The V gene's germline CDR1 is LNHDA and CDR2 SQIVND (reference sequence). CDR3 DNA: TGTGCCAGTAGTATAGGACAGGGCACTGAAGCTTTCTTT. It codes for CASSIGQGTEAFF.